These 20 T cell receptor beta chains were sequenced from one sample in a study of beta chain features in type 1 diabetes (dated by TCRdb to 2016 to 2019). Library generation was performed with the immunoSEQ multiplex PCR assay. The entire isolated RNA was reverse transcribed using the High Capacity cDNA Reverse Transcription Kit, and thus expressed TCRB transcripts were sequenced. TCRdb holds this immuneACCESS table with in-frame rearrangements only. Some clones are missing; in checked studies, unresolved V genes explain under half, and the rest has no known cause. In all, the sample holds tens of thousands of clones, and approximately 59% of those were seen once. Together, the top ten hold about 2.2% of the sample. The specimen sequenced was Tregs from blood. The cell subset or site label of this sample denotes: regulatory CD4+ T cells. Source of these receptors: a woman under 30 in good health.

The chain is built from TRBV7-9 and TRBJ2-7; TRBD1 is a possible D gene (7 bases). CDR3 size: 12 residues. Trimming stripped 3 bases from V and 9 bases from J, with 12 bases between. Germline lookup yields CDR1 SEHNR and CDR2 FQNEAQ (reference sequence). The CDR3 sequence is CASSLAGQPQYF. For the CDR3, the DNA is TGTGCCAGCAGCTTGGCGGGACAGCCGCAGTACTTC.

This clone was observed once. The chain combines TRBV19 with TRBJ2-6; the match to TRBD1 covers 7 bases. The germline gives CDR1 LNHDA, CDR2 SQIVND (reference sequence). The CDR3 consists of 17 residues. CDR3 sequence (DNA): TGTGCGTCATCACAAGGGGGCGGCCTATCTGGGGCCAACGTCCTGACTTTC. This translates into CASSQGGGLSGANVLTF.

This chain joins TRBV6-6 and TRBJ1-1; 10 bases agree with TRBD1. Germline CDR1 MNHNY, CDR2 SVGAGI (reference sequence). The ends lost 2 bases at V and 1 base at J; junction bases unmatched: 4. The CDR3 spans 16 residues. The CDR3 DNA sequence: TGTGCCAGCAGTTACGAACGACAGGGGGCGAACACTGAAGCTTTCTTT. Amino acid sequence: CASSYERQGANTEAFF.

This rearrangement joins TRBV5-1 to TRBJ2-1; 7 nucleotides match TRBD2. Losses at the gene ends were 0 bases for V and 4 bases for J; bases not matched to a gene: 4. This CDR3 has 15 amino acids. Germline V gene data show CDR1 as SGHRS and CDR2 as YFSETQ. The CDR3 loop is CASSLGAGPYNEQFF. DNA of the CDR3: TGCGCCAGCAGCTTGGGAGCGGGACCTTACAATGAGCAGTTCTTC. The variable domain in full, completed from reference TRBV5-1 and TRBJ2-1, reads KAGVTQTPRYLIKTRGQQVTLSCSPISGHRSVSWYQQTPGQGLQFLFEYFSETQRNKGNFPGRFSGRQFSNSRSEMNVSTLELGDSALYLCASSLGAGPYNEQFFGPGTRLTVL.

The CDR3 loop reads CASSRSGRGTDTQYF. CDR3 nucleotide sequence: TGTGCCAGCAGCAGAAGCGGGAGAGGGACAGATACGCAGTATTTT. The chain carries TRBV5-4 and TRBJ2-3; 8 nucleotides match TRBD2. This CDR3 comprises 15 residues. Germline loops: CDR1 SGHNT, CDR2 YYREEE (reference sequence). V lost 4 bases, J lost 3 bases, and 7 bases stayed unmatched.

In its sample, this clone was seen a few times. V and J are TRBV4-1 and TRBJ2-7; 12 bases fit TRBD1. Germline lookup yields CDR1 MGHRA and CDR2 YSYEKL. Trimming removed 1 base from V and 4 bases from J; junction bases left unmatched: 5. The CDR3 consists of 16 residues. DNA of the CDR3: TGCGCCAGCAGCCAAGTCCCGGGACAGGGGGCTTACGAGCAGTACTTC. Its protein is CASSQVPGQGAYEQYF.

V is TRBV10-3 and J is TRBJ2-7, with D possibly being TRBD1 (6 bases). CDR1 is ENHRY, CDR2 SYGVKD, per germline. The CDR3 covers 14 residues. V lost 7 bases to trimming and J lost 7 bases, with 20 bases between them. CDR3: CAITATRQALEQYF. The CDR3 coding sequence is TGTGCCATCACCGCCACCCGACAGGCCCTTGAGCAGTACTTC.

A single count supports this clone. Sequence at one end of the junction differs from germline and may be a read error. Here the CDR3 DNA reads TGTGCCTGGAGTCTTGGACAGCGGACGGTCTTC. It codes for CAWSLGQRTVF. V and J are TRBV30 and TRBJ2-1; D is perhaps TRBD1 (6 bases). CDR3 length: 11 residues. Germline CDR1 reads GTSNPN; CDR2 reads SVGIG (reference sequence).

The J gene is TRBJ2-7, the V gene TRBV23-1; possibly TRBD1 for D (5 bases). TRBV23-1 is given ORF status, its function remaining uncertain. CDR3 length: 15 amino acids. The germline V and J ends were trimmed by 4 bases and 2 bases, with 15 bases remaining between them. This CDR3 reads CASSLSNRQPYEQYF. CDR3 bases: TGCGCCAGCAGTCTCTCCAACAGGCAACCCTACGAGCAGTACTTC.

This chain links TRBV2 with TRBJ1-2, with a possible D match to TRBD1 (6 bases). The V and J ends lost 0 bases and 7 bases respectively, with 6 bases between them. The CDR3 totals 12 residues. CDR1 is SNHLY, CDR2 FYNNEI, per germline. CDR3 DNA sequence: TGTGCCAGCAGTGAAGCCAGGGGTGGCTACACCTTC. The encoded protein is CASSEARGGYTF.

As to this clone: The junction departs from the called germline gene at one end, perhaps through a read error. J is TRBJ2-2 and V is TRBV7-3, with D possibly matching TRBD1 (6 bases). This CDR3 has 16 residues. CDR1 is SGHTA, CDR2 FQGTGA, per germline. The CDR3 sequence: CASSLTQGTNTGELFF. The CDR3 nucleotides are TGTGCCAGCAGCCTAACCCAGGGGACGAACACCGGGGAGCTGTTTTTT.

This clone showed up just a few times. The V gene is TRBV19, the J gene TRBJ2-1; 10 positions match TRBD2. Germline loops: CDR1 LNHDA, CDR2 SQIVND (reference sequence). The J segment lost 1 base and the V segment lost 3 bases, leaving 12 bases of the junction unmatched. The CDR3 has 19 amino acids. CDR3 in amino acids: CASSMRAGGLSVSYNEQFF. The DNA of the CDR3 is TGTGCCAGTAGTATGAGAGCGGGGGGGCTGAGCGTGTCCTACAATGAGCAGTTCTTC.

The chain carries TRBV7-2 and TRBJ1-2, with a possible D match to TRBD1 (6 bases). Germline V CDR1 and CDR2: SGHTA, FQGNSA. The V end was cut by 5 bases, the J end by 4 bases, with 17 bases between. This CDR3 has 15 amino acids. CDR3 region: CASSAENRGGYGYTF. CDR3 DNA: TGTGCCAGCAGCGCCGAGAATCGAGGGGGCTATGGCTACACCTTC. Filled out from reference TRBV7-2 and TRBJ1-2, the complete variable domain reads GAGVSQSPSNKVTEKGKDVELRCDPISGHTALYWYRQSLGQGLEFLIYFQGNSAPDKSGLPSDRFSAERTGGSVSTLTIQRTQQEDSAVYLCASSAENRGGYGYTFGSGTRLTVV.

The chain combines TRBV29-1 with TRBJ2-7, with D maybe TRBD1 (6 bases). Trimming shortened V by 4 bases and J by 3 bases, and 10 bases separated the two germline ends. The CDR3 sequence is 12 residues long. CDR1 SQVTM and CDR2 ANQGSEA come from the germline V gene. CDR3 amino acids: CSVAGVNYEQYF. The CDR3, as DNA: TGCAGCGTTGCAGGGGTTAACTACGAGCAGTACTTC.

V is TRBV11-2 and J is TRBJ1-1; D gene ambiguous. The CDR3 covers 15 residues. V shed 1 base and J shed 5 bases, with 14 bases lying between them. Germline lookup yields CDR1 SGHAT and CDR2 FQNNGV. In DNA, the CDR3 is TGTGCCAGCAGCTTAGGGTCGGGGATGCGGACTGAAGCTTTCTTT. It codes for CASSLGSGMRTEAFF. The full variable domain, in which reference TRBV11-2 and TRBJ1-1 provide the parts outside the CDR3, is EAGVAQSPRYKIIEKRQSVAFWCNPISGHATLYWYQQILGQGPKLLIQFQNNGVVDDSQLPKDRFSAERLKGVDSTLKIQPAKLEDSAVYLCASSLGSGMRTEAFFGQGTRLTVV.

The rearrangement links TRBV5-6 to TRBJ1-1; 7 bases line up with TRBD1. V shed 3 bases, J shed 10 bases, and the junction held 3 bases outside the gene matches. The CDR3 length is 11 residues. Germline-derived CDR1 and CDR2 are SGHDT and YYEEEE. In DNA, the CDR3 is TGTGCCAGCAGCTCTGCAGGGGGAGCTTTCTTT. Translated, it gives CASSSAGGAFF.

V is TRBV18 and J is TRBJ1-1; 11 nucleotides agree with TRBD1. The CDR3 runs to 18 residues. V shed 1 base and J 6 bases; nucleotides not matched to a gene: 13. Per the germline V gene, CDR1 is KGHSH and CDR2 is LQKENI. CDR3 loop: CASSPLRTGGAESAEAFF. CDR3 DNA sequence: TGTGCCAGCTCACCACTCAGGACAGGGGGCGCCGAGTCAGCTGAAGCTTTCTTT.

This CDR3 is CASSSSGSGRVLAFNEQFF. CDR3 nucleotide sequence: TGTGCCAGCAGCTCCTCGGGTAGCGGGAGGGTCCTTGCTTTCAATGAGCAGTTCTTC. V and J are TRBV2 and TRBJ2-1; 11 bases map to TRBD2. V shed 6 bases, J shed 6 bases, and the junction held 19 bases outside the gene matches. This CDR3 is built from 19 residues. Germline lookup yields CDR1 SNHLY and CDR2 FYNNEI.

The rearrangement links TRBV7-9 to TRBJ2-3; no definite D call. The CDR3 covers 13 residues. The germline V and J ends were trimmed by 5 bases and 1 base, with 7 bases remaining between them. From germline, CDR1 is SEHNR and CDR2 FQNEAQ (reference sequence). CDR3 in DNA: TGTGCCAGCAGCCTCACGGGCACAGATACGCAGTATTTT. Residues: CASSLTGTDTQYF. The complete variable domain, with remaining parts taken from reference TRBV7-9 and TRBJ2-3, reads DTGVSQNPRHKITKRGQNVTFRCDPISEHNRLYWYRQTLGQGPEFLTYFQNEAQLEKSRLLSDRFSAERPKGSFSTLEIQRTEQGDSAMYLCASSLTGTDTQYFGPGTRLTVL.

The chain carries TRBV5-1 and TRBJ2-3, with TRBD1 identical over 7 bases. Germline V gene sequence: CDR1 SGHRS, CDR2 YFSETQ. This CDR3 is 14 amino acids long. V gave up 4 bases and J gave up 0 bases; unmatched junction bases: 2. The CDR3 sequence: CASSGGQSTDTQYF. CDR3 nucleotide sequence: TGCGCCAGCAGCGGGGGACAGAGCACAGATACGCAGTATTTT.